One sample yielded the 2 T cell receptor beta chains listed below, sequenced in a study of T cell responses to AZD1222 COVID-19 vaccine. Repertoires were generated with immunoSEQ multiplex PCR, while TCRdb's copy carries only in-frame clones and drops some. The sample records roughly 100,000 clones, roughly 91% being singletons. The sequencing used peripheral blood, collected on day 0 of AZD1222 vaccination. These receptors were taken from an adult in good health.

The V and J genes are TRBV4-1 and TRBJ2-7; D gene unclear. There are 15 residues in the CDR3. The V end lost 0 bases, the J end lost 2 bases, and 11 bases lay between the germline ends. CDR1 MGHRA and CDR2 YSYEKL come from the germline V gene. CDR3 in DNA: TGCGCCAGCAGCCAAGATGTCCATGCCCCCTACGAGCAGTACTTC. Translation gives CASSQDVHAPYEQYF.

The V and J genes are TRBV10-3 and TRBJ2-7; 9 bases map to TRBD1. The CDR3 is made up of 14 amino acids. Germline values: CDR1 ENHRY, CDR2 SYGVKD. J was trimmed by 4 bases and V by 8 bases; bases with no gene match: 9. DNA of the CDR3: TGTGCCATCCAGAGGGACAGGGCCGAGTACGAGCAGTACTTC. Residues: CAIQRDRAEYEQYF.